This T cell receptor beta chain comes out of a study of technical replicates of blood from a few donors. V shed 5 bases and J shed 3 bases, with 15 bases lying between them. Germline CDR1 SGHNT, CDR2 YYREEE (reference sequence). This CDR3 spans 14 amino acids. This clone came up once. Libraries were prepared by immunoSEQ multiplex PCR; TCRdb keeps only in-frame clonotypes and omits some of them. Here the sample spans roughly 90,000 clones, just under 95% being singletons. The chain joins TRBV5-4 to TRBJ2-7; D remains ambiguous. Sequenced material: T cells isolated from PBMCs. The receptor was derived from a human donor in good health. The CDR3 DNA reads TGTGCCAGCAGTCAGGCTCCGGCCCACTACGAGCAGTACTTC. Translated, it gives CASSQAPAHYEQYF.